This T cell receptor (beta chain) was recovered during a study of blood T cell repertoires in COVID-19. Study details: PBMCs, B-cell-depleted T cells, or T cells provided the cDNA or gDNA that made up the material.

Study processing details: Nucleated cell number was recorded as an estimate derived from reference gene primer amplification. Repertoires were generated with immunoSEQ multiplex PCR, while TCRdb's copy carries only in-frame clones and drops some. Clone size and V and J calls were adopted from that table, with D and trimming inferred from the DNA. The sample records tens of thousands of clones, approximately 92% being singletons. The V and J ends lost 4 bases and 4 bases respectively, with 5 bases between them. Germline V gene lookup returns CDR1 GTSNPN and CDR2 SVGIG (reference sequence). The CDR3 covers 11 residues.

The TCR sequence derives from a human donor in a cohort sampled during active COVID-19. The sequenced sample was peripheral blood. The V call is TRBV30, the J call TRBJ1-3; D gene ambiguous. This CDR3 is CAWISGNTIYF. For the CDR3, the DNA is TGTGCCTGGATCTCGGGAAACACCATATATTTT.